This T cell receptor (beta chain) was recovered during a study of blood T cells in healthy people across ages. A J-beta primer mix and a sample-barcoded 5' primer were used in a second PCR of about 7 to 12 cycles. TCRdb reprocessed the 5' RACE reads with MiXCR, giving one entry per CDR3 protein. There are 550,000 to 700,000 distinct CDR3 sequences in the sample; about 25% occur only once, and 15% to 20% lies in the top ten. Isolated PBMCs totaled at least 7 million in each sample. The receptor was derived from a woman aged 70-85 years in good health. The sequencing input was blood.

CDR3: CASSLAIGNQPQHF. In DNA, the CDR3 is TGTGCCAGCAGTTTAGCGATAGGGAATCAGCCCCAGCATTTT. V usage is TRBV12-3 or TRBV12-4 and J usage is TRBJ1-5; D ambiguous. V was trimmed by 0 bases and J by 4 bases, leaving 7 bases between them. The CDR3 runs 14 residues.